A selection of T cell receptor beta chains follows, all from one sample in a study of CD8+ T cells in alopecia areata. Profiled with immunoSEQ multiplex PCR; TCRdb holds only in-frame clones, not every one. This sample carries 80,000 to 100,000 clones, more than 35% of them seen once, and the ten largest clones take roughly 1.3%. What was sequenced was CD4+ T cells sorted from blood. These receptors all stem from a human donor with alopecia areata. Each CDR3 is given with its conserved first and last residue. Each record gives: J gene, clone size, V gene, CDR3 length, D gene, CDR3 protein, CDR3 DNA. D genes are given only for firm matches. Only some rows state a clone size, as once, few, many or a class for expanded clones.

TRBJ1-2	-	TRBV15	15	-	CATSRDLRGLDGYTF	TGTGCCACCAGCAGAGATCTCCGGGGGCTGGATGGCTACACCTTC
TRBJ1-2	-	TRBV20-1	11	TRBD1	CSAGGGYGYTF	TGCAGTGCAGGGGGCGGCTATGGCTACACCTTC
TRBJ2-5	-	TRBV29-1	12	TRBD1	CSSRDRQETQYF	TGCAGCTCACGGGACAGGCAAGAGACCCAGTACTTC
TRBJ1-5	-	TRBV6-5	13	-	CASSRQLNQPQHF	TGTGCCAGCAGCCGACAGCTAAATCAGCCCCAGCATTTT
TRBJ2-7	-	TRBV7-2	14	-	CASRTGSHQGEQYF	TGTGCCAGCAGAACCGGGAGTCATCAAGGCGAGCAGTACTTC
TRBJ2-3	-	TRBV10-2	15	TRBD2	CASTPFSGSSDTQYF	TGCGCCAGCACCCCGTTTAGCGGGAGTTCAGATACGCAGTATTTT
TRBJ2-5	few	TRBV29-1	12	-	CSVKQLPETQYF	TGCAGCGTTAAACAGCTCCCAGAGACCCAGTACTTC
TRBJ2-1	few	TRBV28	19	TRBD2	CASRLPRAMGLAGANEQFF	TGTGCCAGCAGGCTACCTAGGGCTATGGGACTAGCGGGAGCTAATGAGCAGTTCTTC
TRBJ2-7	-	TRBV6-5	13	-	CATRHLAAYEQYF	TGTGCCACCCGACATCTAGCTGCCTACGAGCAGTACTTC
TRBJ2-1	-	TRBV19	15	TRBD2	CASSTRTSGRYEQFF	TGTGCCAGTAGTACGAGGACTAGCGGGAGGTATGAGCAGTTCTTC
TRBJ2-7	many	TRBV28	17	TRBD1	CASSYPDRGRAFLEQYF	TGTGCCAGCAGTTACCCAGACAGGGGGCGAGCATTCCTCGAGCAGTACTTC
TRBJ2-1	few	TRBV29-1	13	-	CSVVGGSYNEQFF	TGCAGCGTTGTGGGGGGTTCCTACAATGAGCAGTTCTTC
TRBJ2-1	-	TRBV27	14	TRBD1	CASSSWGQPNEQFF	TGTGCCAGCAGTTCCTGGGGACAGCCGAATGAGCAGTTCTTC
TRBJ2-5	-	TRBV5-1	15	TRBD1	CASSLVRGQQETQYF	TGCGCCAGCAGCTTGGTTCGGGGACAGCAAGAGACCCAGTACTTC
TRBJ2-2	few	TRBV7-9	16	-	CASSLALTGDTGELFF	TGTGCCAGCAGCTTAGCGTTGACGGGAGATACCGGGGAGCTGTTTTTT
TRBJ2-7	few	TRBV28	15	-	CASSPPGVRSYEQYF	TGTGCCAGCAGTCCACCAGGGGTGAGGAGCTACGAGCAGTACTTC
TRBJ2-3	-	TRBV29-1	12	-	CSGKTSRDTQYF	TGCAGCGGAAAAACTAGCCGCGATACGCAGTATTTT
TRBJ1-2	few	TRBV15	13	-	CATSIQRDTRDTF	TGTGCCACCAGCATACAACGGGACACCCGCGACACCTTC
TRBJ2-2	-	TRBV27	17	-	CASSFSPSLDYTGELFF	TGTGCCAGCAGTTTCTCCCCGTCCCTGGATTACACCGGGGAGCTGTTTTTT
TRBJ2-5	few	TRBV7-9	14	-	CASSLAQGGETQYF	TGTGCCAGCAGCTTAGCCCAGGGAGGAGAGACCCAGTACTTC